The 3 T cell receptor beta chains given below trace back to one sample, sequenced in a study of brain T cells in children with intractable seizures. Data came from immunoSEQ multiplex PCR; TCRdb stores just in-frame clones and leaves some out. The repertoire has roughly 80,000 clones, 85% to 95% of them found once; the top ten carry roughly 1.4%. Source: peripheral blood, taken at surgery. These receptors originate from a boy under two years old with tuberous sclerosis and intractable seizures.

The gene calls are TRBV4-1 and TRBJ1-1; unclear D gene. Trimming shortened V by 1 base and J by 0 bases, and 9 bases separated the two germline ends. The CDR3 loop spans 15 amino acids. Germline values: CDR1 MGHRA, CDR2 YSYEKL. CDR3 DNA sequence: TGCGCCAGCAGCCAAGTACCTAATGTGAACACTGAAGCTTTCTTT. Translated, it gives CASSQVPNVNTEAFF.

The chain is built from TRBV6-5 and TRBJ2-5; no reliable D call. This CDR3 region has 13 residues. In germline, CDR1 is MNHEY, CDR2 SVGAGI. V was trimmed by 5 bases and J by 4 bases, leaving 11 bases between them. CDR3 protein: CASSPGALETQYF. The CDR3 nucleotides read TGTGCCAGCAGTCCGGGCGCGCTAGAGACCCAGTACTTC.

The rearrangement links TRBV6-5 to TRBJ2-7, with 9 positions matching TRBD2. J was trimmed by 5 bases and V by 0 bases; bases with no gene match: 8. Germline V gene sequence: CDR1 MNHEY, CDR2 SVGAGI. This CDR3 contains 16 residues. CDR3 coding DNA: TGTGCCAGCAGTTACTCGGGGGCGGGGGGGCCCCACGAGCAGTACTTC. Residues: CASSYSGAGGPHEQYF.